This is a list of T cell receptor beta chains from one sample in a study of T cells expressing NK-cell markers. After re-calling the 5' RACE reads, TCRdb lists one entry per CDR3 protein, DNA absent. The sample data list around 550,000 distinct CDR3 sequences. Sequenced sample: blood T cells: a sorted CD56 or NKG2C T cell subset, CD4+ or CD8+ T cells, or bulk PBMC T cells (not recorded which). All receptors derive from a man aged 18 to 29 in good health. CDR3s include the opening cysteine and the closing phenylalanine or tryptophan.

j_gene: TRBJ2-7
len: 16
v_gene: TRBV7-3
CDR3aa: CASSLTIPERGYEQYF

j_gene: TRBJ2-7
len: 15
v_gene: TRBV6-5
CDR3aa: CASSYSSYLGYEQYF

j_gene: TRBJ2-3
len: 14
v_gene: TRBV25-1
CDR3aa: CASSGNSVTDTQYF

j_gene: TRBJ2-5
len: 16
v_gene: TRBV20-1
CDR3aa: CSARNPLAELIETQYF

j_gene: TRBJ1-2
len: 16
v_gene: TRBV10-3
CDR3aa: CAISESLGTRTSGYTF

j_gene: TRBJ2-1
len: 18
v_gene: TRBV12-3/TRBV12-4
CDR3aa: CASSLEMTSGSLENEQFF

j_gene: TRBJ2-4
len: 14
v_gene: TRBV5-1
CDR3aa: CASSFMSSENIQYF

j_gene: TRBJ2-2
len: 15
v_gene: TRBV2
CDR3aa: CASRTDTMLTGELFF

j_gene: TRBJ2-2
len: 13
v_gene: TRBV6-1
CDR3aa: CASGAGKTGELFF

j_gene: TRBJ1-1
len: 16
v_gene: TRBV6-5
CDR3aa: CASSYSSVGPESVAFF

j_gene: TRBJ2-5
len: 13
v_gene: TRBV4-1
CDR3aa: CASSQSGSGTQYF

j_gene: TRBJ1-4
len: 13
v_gene: TRBV7-2
CDR3aa: CASSPTTNEKLFF

j_gene: TRBJ1-2
len: 21
v_gene: TRBV6-2/TRBV6-3
CDR3aa: CASSYSHREGRAGARNYGYTF

j_gene: TRBJ2-1
len: 14
v_gene: TRBV18
CDR3aa: CASSPFYNEREQFF

j_gene: TRBJ2-7
len: 16
v_gene: TRBV5-1
CDR3aa: CASSLTGGRISYEQYF

j_gene: TRBJ1-2
len: 15
v_gene: TRBV6-4
CDR3aa: CASSDESGGTYGYTF

j_gene: TRBJ2-1
len: 15
v_gene: TRBV7-9
CDR3aa: CASSPARGNYNEQFF

j_gene: TRBJ1-1
len: 18
v_gene: TRBV27
CDR3aa: CASSLSFWTGVGNTEAFF

j_gene: TRBJ2-1
len: 14
v_gene: TRBV29-1
CDR3aa: CSVAPRVSYNEQFF

j_gene: TRBJ2-2
len: 15
v_gene: TRBV2
CDR3aa: CASSEAKTGPGELFF

j_gene: TRBJ2-3
len: 12
v_gene: TRBV7-2
CDR3aa: CASSLVFPPQYF

j_gene: TRBJ2-5
len: 15
v_gene: TRBV5-1
CDR3aa: CASSPVPTGEETQYF

j_gene: TRBJ1-1
len: 12
v_gene: TRBV4-3
CDR3aa: CASSDRDTEAFF

j_gene: TRBJ1-1
len: 15
v_gene: TRBV6-1
CDR3aa: CASSEAGIMNTEAFF

j_gene: TRBJ2-5
len: 16
v_gene: TRBV12-3/TRBV12-4
CDR3aa: CASSHVGQGEGETQYF

j_gene: TRBJ2-3
len: 16
v_gene: TRBV4-1
CDR3aa: CASSPYIAVSTDTQYF

j_gene: TRBJ2-1
len: 15
v_gene: TRBV3-1
CDR3aa: CASSPAGTSGRKQFF

j_gene: TRBJ2-1
len: 16
v_gene: TRBV4-2
CDR3aa: CASSQDIGDLYNEQFF